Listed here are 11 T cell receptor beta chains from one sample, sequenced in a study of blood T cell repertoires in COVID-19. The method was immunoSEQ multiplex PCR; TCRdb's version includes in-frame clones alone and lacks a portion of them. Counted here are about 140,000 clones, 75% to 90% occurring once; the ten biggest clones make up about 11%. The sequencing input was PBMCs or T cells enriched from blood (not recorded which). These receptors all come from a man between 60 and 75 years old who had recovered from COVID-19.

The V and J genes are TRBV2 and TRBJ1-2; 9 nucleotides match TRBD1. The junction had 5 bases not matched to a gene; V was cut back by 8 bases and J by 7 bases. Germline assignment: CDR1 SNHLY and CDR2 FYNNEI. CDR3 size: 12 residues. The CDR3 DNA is TGTGCCAGCCTGACAGGGGGAGGTGGCTACACCTTC. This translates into CASLTGGGGYTF.

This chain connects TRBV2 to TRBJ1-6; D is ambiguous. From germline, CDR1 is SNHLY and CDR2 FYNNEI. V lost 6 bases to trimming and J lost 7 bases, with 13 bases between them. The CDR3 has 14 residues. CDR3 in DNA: TGTGCCAGCAGCCCTAGCGCGGCAAATTCACCCCTCCACTTT. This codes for CASSPSAANSPLHF.

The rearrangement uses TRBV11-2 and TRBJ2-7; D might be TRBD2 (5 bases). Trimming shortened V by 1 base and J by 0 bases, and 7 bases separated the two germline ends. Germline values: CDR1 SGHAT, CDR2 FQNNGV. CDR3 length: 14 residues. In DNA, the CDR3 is TGTGCCAGCAGCTTAGTTCGGGGCTCCTACGAGCAGTACTTC. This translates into CASSLVRGSYEQYF.

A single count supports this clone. The CDR3 here is CASNKLAGRGEQYF. In DNA, the CDR3 is TGTGCCAGCAATAAATTAGCGGGACGCGGTGAGCAGTACTTC. V gene TRBV6-5 combines with J gene TRBJ2-7; TRBD2 matches 8 bases. Germline V CDR1 and CDR2: MNHEY, SVGAGI. The CDR3 is made up of 14 amino acids. Losses at the gene ends were 7 bases for V and 7 bases for J; bases not matched to a gene: 12.

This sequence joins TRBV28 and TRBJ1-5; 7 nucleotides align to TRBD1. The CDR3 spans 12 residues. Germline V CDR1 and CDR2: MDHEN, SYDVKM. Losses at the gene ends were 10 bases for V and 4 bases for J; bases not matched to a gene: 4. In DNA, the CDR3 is TGTGCCATGGGACAGCTTAATCAGCCCCAGCATTTT. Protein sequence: CAMGQLNQPQHF.

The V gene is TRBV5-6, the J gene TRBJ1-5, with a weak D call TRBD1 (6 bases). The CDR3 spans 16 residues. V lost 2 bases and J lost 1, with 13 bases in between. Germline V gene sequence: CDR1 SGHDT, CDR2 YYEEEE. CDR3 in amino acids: CASSFQGPWSNQPQHF. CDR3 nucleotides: TGTGCCAGCAGCTTTCAGGGGCCATGGAGCAATCAGCCCCAGCATTTT.

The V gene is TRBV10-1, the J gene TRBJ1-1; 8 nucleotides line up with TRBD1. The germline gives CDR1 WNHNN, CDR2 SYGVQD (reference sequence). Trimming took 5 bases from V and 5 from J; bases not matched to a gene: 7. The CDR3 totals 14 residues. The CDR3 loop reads CASSIGQGGTEAFF. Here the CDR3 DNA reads TGCGCCAGCAGTATCGGACAGGGAGGTACTGAAGCTTTCTTT.

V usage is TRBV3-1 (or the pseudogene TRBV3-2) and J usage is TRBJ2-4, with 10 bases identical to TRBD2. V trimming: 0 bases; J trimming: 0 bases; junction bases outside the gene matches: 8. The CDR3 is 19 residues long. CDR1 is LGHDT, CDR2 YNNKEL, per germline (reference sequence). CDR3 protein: CASSQDRGSGGLAKNIQYF. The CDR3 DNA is TGTGCCAGCAGCCAAGATCGGGGTAGCGGGGGGTTAGCCAAAAACATTCAGTACTTC.

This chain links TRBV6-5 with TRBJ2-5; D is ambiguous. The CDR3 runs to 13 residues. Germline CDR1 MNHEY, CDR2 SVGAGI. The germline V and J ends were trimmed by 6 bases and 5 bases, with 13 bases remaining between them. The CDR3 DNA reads TGTGCCAGCAGAATATCTCCCGGGGAGACCCAGTACTTC. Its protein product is CASRISPGETQYF.

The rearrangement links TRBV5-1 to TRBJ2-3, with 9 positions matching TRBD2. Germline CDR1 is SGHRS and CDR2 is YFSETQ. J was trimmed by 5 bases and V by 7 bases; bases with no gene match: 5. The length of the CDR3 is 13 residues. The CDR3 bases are TGCGCCAGCGCGACTAGCGGCCAAGATACGCAGTATTTT. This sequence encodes CASATSGQDTQYF.

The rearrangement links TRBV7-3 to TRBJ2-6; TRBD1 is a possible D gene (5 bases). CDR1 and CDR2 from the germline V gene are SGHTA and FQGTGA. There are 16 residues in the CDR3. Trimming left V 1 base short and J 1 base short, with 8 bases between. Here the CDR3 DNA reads TGTGCCAGCAGCTTAAGAGCAGGGTCTGGGGCCAACGTCCTGACTTTC. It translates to CASSLRAGSGANVLTF.